This TCR beta chain was observed in a study of cytomegalovirus exposure and HLA in healthy donors. Background on the study: The 95 to 150 validation repertoires used a platform that matched the one used for the approximately 670 first-cohort repertoires, as a later analysis reported.

Sequencing used immunoSEQ multiplex PCR; TCRdb keeps in-frame clones, though not all of them. The sample has about 350,000 clones, roughly 90% seen once. As concerns this clone: Its antigen remains unknown.

Study results and caveats: The CMV antigen specificity of a few CMV-associated chains was confirmed through in vitro analysis. Most TCR sequences were uncommon, yet certain public TCRs appeared in many donors. A list of 164 TCR beta chains associated with cytomegalovirus was given.

Sequencing was performed on PBMCs. This receptor was taken from a woman aged 25 to 39 in good health and CMV-seropositive.

Here the CDR3 DNA reads TGTGCCAGCAGCTTGGGGACTACGGTGTATCAAGAGACCCAGTACTTC. This codes for CASSLGTTVYQETQYF. The rearrangement links TRBV5-5 to TRBJ2-5, with D possibly matching TRBD2 (6 bases). Trimming left V 0 bases short and J 2 bases short, with 14 bases between. The length of the CDR3 is 16 residues. Germline V gene sequence: CDR1 SGHKS, CDR2 YYEKEE (reference sequence). Full variable domain (remainder filled in from reference TRBV5-5 and TRBJ2-5): DAGVTQSPTHLIKTRGQQVTLRCSPISGHKSVSWYQQVLGQGPQFIFQYYEKEERGRGNFPDRFSARQFPNYSSELNVNALLLGDSALYLCASSLGTTVYQETQYFGPGTRLLVL.